This TCR beta chain was sequenced during a study of cytomegalovirus exposure and HLA in healthy donors (dated by TCRdb to the late 2010s). For context, the study as a whole: According to an earlier analysis of several hundred of the donors, 150 million to 200 million T cells yielded approximately 120 million unique TCR beta sequences and about 280 Gb of sequence data. An early release covering about 600 HLA-typed donors comprised approximately 290 gigabases of sequencing data and approximately 80 million unique TCR sequences. The genetic ancestry cluster associated with self-reported Caucasian donors included about 84% of the roughly 400 genotyped donors. The study aimed to test whether cataloging public T cell receptors could reveal signatures of past pathogen exposure. The T cell repertoires of 700 or so subjects were profiled by immunosequencing and related to cytomegalovirus serostatus. Along with the 666-subject first cohort, a separate validation cohort of roughly 110 different subjects was used. To predict cytomegalovirus infection status, the study brought together high-throughput TCR immunosequencing, statistical association of individual TCRs with disease status, and machine learning. A later analysis re-analyzed previously published TCR beta repertoires from 666 donors and added high-resolution HLA genotyping to study TCR occurrence patterns. Rather than using new phenotypic data, the later analysis identified candidate immune exposures from TCR beta sequences and from how often those sequences occurred across donors. In an earlier analysis of 587 of the donors, high-throughput TCR beta sequencing was used to judge whether each TCR beta V gene segment behaved as functional or pseudogenic. Donor age, sex, ethnicity and CMV serostatus were collected together with the repertoire data. A later genetic analysis used genome-wide SNP genotypes for about 65% of the roughly 670 donors, treating that subset as a discovery cohort. Every discovery cohort repertoire had been produced on one sequencing platform. Both class I and class II loci were covered by HLA typing, at four-digit resolution. The number of typed donors differed by locus: about 629-630 for A, B, C, DRB1 and DQB1; roughly 510 for DQA1; approximately 610 for DPA1; and roughly 490 for DPB1. Five DR-DQ haplotypes were handled as single units for association and clustering because linkage in the cohort was strong. Across 398 genotyped donors of the cohort, an average of about 240,000 unique TCR beta nucleotide sequences per donor were sequenced, and roughly 20% of those sequences were non-productive.

To note about this clone: This clone's antigen is unknown. Within one base of it there is no much larger clone, and no base qualities were kept.

Broader findings and caveats from the paper: According to the authors, the approach could potentially be generalized to other disease states and immunological phenotypes. Over 15 rarely observed V segments, including chromosome 9 orphons, were excluded from the earlier analysis of almost 600 of the donors because counts were too low. This cohort had only TCR beta chains sequenced, and the lack of alpha or paired-chain data limited which features could be detected. Correlated functional status among segregating V segments might reflect linkage disequilibrium, but an unknown experimental factor could not be ruled out. Immune exposure information for the cohort was limited to CMV serostatus. In a later analysis, TCR association rates were found to vary across HLA loci, with the most associated TCRs seen for DRB1 alleles and the fewest for HLA-C alleles. Most CMV-associated TCR beta chains appeared to be HLA-restricted in a later analysis, and the HLA associations seemed to be driven largely by CMV exposure. In a later analysis, HLA-associated TCR beta chains were found to be more clonally expanded and to have lower generation probabilities than equally common non-associated chains. The classifier was reported to diagnose cytomegalovirus status with high specificity and sensitivity in both the original cohort and the validation cohort. According to a later genetic analysis, donors in an Asian-associated ancestry cluster had fewer N-insertions in productive TCRs than the roughly 670-donor mean. In vitro tests confirmed that a few of the cytomegalovirus-associated TCR beta chains recognize cytomegalovirus antigens. Roughly uniform sequencing depth across donors was assumed in presence/absence analyses, although this assumption may not hold. In a later genetic analysis, a missense DCLRE1C variant was associated with V-gene and J-gene trimming of TCR beta chains, and the association was replicated in an independent cohort. A further reported finding was that TCR beta sequences accurately predicted the HLA-A and HLA-B alleles for most subjects in the first cohort. In an earlier analysis of 587 of the donors, most TCR beta V segments appeared in productive rearrangements about 90% or about 30% of the time, broadly matching IMGT annotations. In a later analysis, over 15,000 TCR beta sequences were associated with specific HLA alleles at a false discovery rate of 0.05. In a later analysis, several top co-occurrence clusters were reported to appear linked to parvovirus B19, influenza, CMV and Epstein-Barr virus. A cluster of highly shared sequence variants was judged likely to represent a technical artifact of the sequencing pipeline. HLA typing was unavailable for some donors at each locus, so association tests used only the typed subset. The 87-base-pair reads could not distinguish some IMGT-functional V segments, including TRBV6-2 and TRBV6-3, so those segments were excluded. When HLA alleles, especially DR and DQ, strongly co-occurred, TCR associations were difficult to assign to individual alleles. In the study, 150 to 200 TCR beta chains were listed as associated with cytomegalovirus. Most TCR sequences were seen in very few donors, while some public TCRs were found in many individuals.

V gives up 1 base and J gives up 1 base, and the segment between their germline ends measures 6 bases. The germline V gene supplies CDR1 SGDLS and CDR2 YYNGEE. The CDR3, cysteine through phenylalanine, is 14 amino acids long. Just the 42-base CDR3 DNA is kept, in frame starting at base 1. The library was generated by the immunoSEQ multiplex PCR assay. A mixture of 60 forward primers for TCR Vbeta segments and 13 reverse primers for TCR Jbeta segments was used in the multiplex PCR. Amplification of the CDR3 region of rearranged TCR beta genes was performed with a multiplex PCR assay on genomic DNA. The Illumina HiSeq System was used to sequence the amplified TCR beta libraries as 87-base-pair reads. The original methods were these. Across the 666 repertoires, a later analysis counted roughly 77 million unique TCR beta chains, 9.5 million to 12 million of which were shared by at least two donors. Raw reads were error-corrected and collapsed into unique sequences by a nearest-neighbor algorithm in which closely related sequences were merged to remove PCR and sequencing errors. Alignment of CDR3 sequences to IMGT reference sequences was used to assign V, D and J gene segments. For a sequence to be retained, a match of at least six nucleotides to both a V gene segment and a J gene segment was required. A rearrangement was called productive if the CDR3 had no stop codons and remained in frame with V and J, and every other rearrangement was called non-productive. Following IMGT convention, CDR3 was defined as the stretch from the second conserved V-encoded cysteine up to the conserved J-encoded phenylalanine. Sequences without an unambiguous match to a single V gene segment were excluded from the earlier analysis of about 600 of the donors. In an earlier analysis of a few hundred of the donors, a V segment was called functional when productive rearrangements were above 56.7%, and segregating when the standard deviation between donors exceeded 5%. To diagnose cytomegalovirus status from the catalog of TCR beta chain sequences, a statistical classification framework was built. V and J gene assignment, in a later analysis, came from comparing TCR nucleotide sequences with IMGT/GENE-DB human TR gene sequences. In a later analysis, CDR3 sequences and most-parsimonious VDJ recombination scenarios were assigned using the TCRdist pipeline. A later analysis defined each TCR beta chain by its CDR3 amino acid sequence plus V-gene family, and excluded reads lacking a unique V-gene family. In a later analysis, a few hundred highly shared, low-generation-probability nucleotide sequences were removed to address suspected cross-contamination and a sequencing artifact. For each public chain, a later analysis derived a clonal expansion index from normalized ranks of inferred template counts within each repertoire. Generation probabilities in a later analysis came from a VDJ recombination model fitted to out-of-frame rearrangements, and those results were checked against IGoR. Hypergeometric tests were used in a later analysis to score TCR-TCR, TCR-HLA and TCR-CMV co-occurrence, with a repertoire-size bias correction applied to the TCR pairs. False discovery rates were estimated in a later analysis by permuting HLA or CMV assignments 20 times. A later analysis grouped co-occurring TCRs with DBSCAN, adding TCRdist sequence similarity when clustering within HLA-allele-positive subsets. For co-occurrence clustering, repertoires with fewer than 30,000 or more than 120,000 public chains were excluded, along with five repertoires with anomalous nucleotide sharing. Imported from immuneACCESS, the table was reduced by TCRdb to in-frame sequences with V and J called. These copies leave out some clones; in studies compared against another copy, an unresolved V gene accounts for under half, and the cause of the remainder is not known. The V and J calls and clone size were taken over from that table, and D and trimming were inferred from the DNA. This sample has about 180,000 clones in its table, and roughly 87% of those were observed once. Under 0.6% of the sample lies in the top ten.

In total, more than 500 healthy bone marrow donors made up the cohort. At the time of sampling, every cohort member was nominally healthy, though immune exposures that went unrecorded were likely present. The donor tested CMV seronegative, placing the donor among the approximately 360 seronegative members of the cohort. Each donor provided a peripheral blood sample, and peripheral blood mononuclear cells were used for TCR beta sequencing. Genomic DNA extraction from the blood cell samples was performed with the Qiagen DNeasy Blood Extraction Kit. The sequence was obtained from a woman in her 50s in good health and CMV-seronegative. Source material: PBMCs. The chain was built from TRBV9 and TRBJ1-3, with the identity of the D gene unclear. The bases read TGTGCCAGCAGCGTATACGGGTCTGGAAACACCATATATTTT. Translated, it reads CASSVYGSGNTIYF.